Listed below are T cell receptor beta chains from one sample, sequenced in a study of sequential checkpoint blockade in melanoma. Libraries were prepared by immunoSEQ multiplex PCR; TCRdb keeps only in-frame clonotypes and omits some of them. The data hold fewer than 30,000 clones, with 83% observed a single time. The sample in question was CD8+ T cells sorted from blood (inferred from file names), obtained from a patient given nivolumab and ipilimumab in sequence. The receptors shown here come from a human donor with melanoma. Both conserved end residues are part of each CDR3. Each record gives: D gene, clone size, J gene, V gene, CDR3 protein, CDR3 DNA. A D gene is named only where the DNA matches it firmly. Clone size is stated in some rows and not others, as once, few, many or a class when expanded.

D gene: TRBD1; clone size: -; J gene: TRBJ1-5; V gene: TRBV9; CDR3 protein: CASSAGQGSFQPQHF; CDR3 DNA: TGTGCCAGCAGCGCTGGACAGGGCTCGTTCCAGCCCCAGCATTTT
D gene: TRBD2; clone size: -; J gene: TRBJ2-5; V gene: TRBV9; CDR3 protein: CASSPRTSGSFETQYF; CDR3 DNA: TGTGCCAGCAGCCCCCGGACTAGCGGGAGTTTTGAGACCCAGTACTTC
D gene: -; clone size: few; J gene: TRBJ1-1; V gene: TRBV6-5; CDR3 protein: CASSYSWALSTEAFF; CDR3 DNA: TGTGCCAGCAGTTACAGCTGGGCCCTAAGTACTGAAGCTTTCTTT
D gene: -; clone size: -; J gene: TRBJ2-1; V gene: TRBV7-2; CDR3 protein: CASSHPYERGNNEQFF; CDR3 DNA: TGTGCCAGCAGCCACCCCTATGAGCGCGGAAACAATGAGCAGTTCTTC
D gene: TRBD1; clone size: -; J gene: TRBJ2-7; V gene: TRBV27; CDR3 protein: CASSPTAPTGGEQYF; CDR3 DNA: TGTGCCAGCAGTCCGACCGCCCCCACAGGGGGCGAGCAGTACTTC
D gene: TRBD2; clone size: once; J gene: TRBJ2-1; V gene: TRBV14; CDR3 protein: CASSQSGSSYNEQFF; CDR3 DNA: TGTGCCAGCAGCCAAAGCGGGAGCTCCTACAATGAGCAGTTCTTC
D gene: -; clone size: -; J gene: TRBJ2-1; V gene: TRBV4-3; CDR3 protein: CASSQDSNLGGDEQFF; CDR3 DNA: TGCGCCAGCAGCCAAGATTCGAACTTGGGTGGAGATGAGCAGTTCTTC
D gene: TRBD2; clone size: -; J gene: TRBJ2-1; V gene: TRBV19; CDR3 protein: CASSNLAGGRLGEQFF; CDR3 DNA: TGTGCCAGTAGTAATCTAGCGGGGGGTCGTTTAGGTGAGCAGTTCTTC
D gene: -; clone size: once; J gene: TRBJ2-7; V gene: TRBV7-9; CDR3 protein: CASSSTGAYEQYF; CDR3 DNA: TGTGCCAGCAGCTCCACCGGGGCCTACGAGCAGTACTTC
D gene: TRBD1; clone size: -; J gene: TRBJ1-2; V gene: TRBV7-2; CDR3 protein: CASSLVEGGADGYTF; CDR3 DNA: TGTGCCAGCAGCTTAGTAGAAGGGGGCGCCGATGGCTACACCTTC
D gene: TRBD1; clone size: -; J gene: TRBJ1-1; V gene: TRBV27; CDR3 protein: CASGAGTGRGNTEAFF; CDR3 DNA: TGTGCCAGCGGTGCGGGGACAGGAAGAGGAAACACTGAAGCTTTCTTT
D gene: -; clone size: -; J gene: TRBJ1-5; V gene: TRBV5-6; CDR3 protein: CASRANGQPQHF; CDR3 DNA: TGTGCCAGCAGGGCCAATGGCCAGCCCCAGCATTTT
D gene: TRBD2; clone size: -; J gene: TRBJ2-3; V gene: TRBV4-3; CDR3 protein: CASSQDLAGASRTDTQYF; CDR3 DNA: TGCGCCAGCAGCCAAGATCTAGCGGGGGCCTCACGCACAGATACGCAGTATTTT
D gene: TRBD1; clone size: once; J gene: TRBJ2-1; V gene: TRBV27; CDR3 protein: CASSLDRVVEQFF; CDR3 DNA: TGTGCCAGCAGTTTAGACAGGGTCGTTGAGCAGTTCTTC
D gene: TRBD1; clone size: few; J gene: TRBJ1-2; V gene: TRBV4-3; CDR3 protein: CASSQGRQGANYGYTF; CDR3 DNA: TGCGCCAGCAGCCAAGGACGCCAGGGGGCTAACTATGGCTACACCTTC
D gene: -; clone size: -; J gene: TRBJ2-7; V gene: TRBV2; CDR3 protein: CASRGGEQYF; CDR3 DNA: TGTGCCAGCAGGGGAGGCGAGCAGTACTTC
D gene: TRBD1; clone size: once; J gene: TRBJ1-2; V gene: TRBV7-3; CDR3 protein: CASSLKVHRGNYGYTF; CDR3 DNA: TGTGCCAGCAGCTTAAAAGTTCACAGGGGGAACTATGGCTACACCTTC
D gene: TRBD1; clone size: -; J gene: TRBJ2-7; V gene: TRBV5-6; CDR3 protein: CASSRDSYEQYF; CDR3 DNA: TGTGCCAGCAGCAGGGACAGCTACGAGCAGTACTTC
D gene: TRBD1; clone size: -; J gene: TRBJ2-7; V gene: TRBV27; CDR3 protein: CASSLYRGEEQYF; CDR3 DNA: TGTGCCAGCAGTCTCTACAGGGGAGAGGAGCAGTACTTC
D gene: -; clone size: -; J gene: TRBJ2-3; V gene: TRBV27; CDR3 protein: CASGLFDTDTQYF; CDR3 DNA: TGTGCCAGCGGACTATTTGACACAGATACGCAGTATTTT
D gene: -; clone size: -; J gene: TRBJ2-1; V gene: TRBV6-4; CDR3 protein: CARDPCGVSSYNEQFF; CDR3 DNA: TGTGCCCGCGACCCCTGCGGAGTTAGCTCCTACAATGAGCAGTTCTTC
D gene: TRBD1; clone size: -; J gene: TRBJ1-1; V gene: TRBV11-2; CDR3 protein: CASSLGYGQGMNTEAFF; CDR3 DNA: TGTGCCAGCAGCTTAGGATACGGACAGGGGATGAACACTGAAGCTTTCTTT
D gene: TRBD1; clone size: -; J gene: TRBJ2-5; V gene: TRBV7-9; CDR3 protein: CASSTTSGQGKETQYF; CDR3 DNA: TGTGCCAGCAGCACTACCTCGGGACAGGGGAAAGAGACCCAGTACTTC
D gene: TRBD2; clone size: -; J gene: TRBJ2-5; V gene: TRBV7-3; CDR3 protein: CASSLTSGQETQYF; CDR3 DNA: TGTGCCAGCAGCTTGACTAGCGGACAAGAGACCCAGTACTTC
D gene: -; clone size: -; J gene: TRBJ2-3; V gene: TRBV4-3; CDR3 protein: CASSRGPGSTDTQYF; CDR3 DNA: TGCGCCAGCAGCCGAGGCCCGGGGAGCACAGATACGCAGTATTTT
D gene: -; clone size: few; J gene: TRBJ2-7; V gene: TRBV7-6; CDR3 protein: CASSLSPHSYEQYF; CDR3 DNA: TGTGCCAGCAGCTTAAGCCCCCACTCCTACGAGCAGTACTTC
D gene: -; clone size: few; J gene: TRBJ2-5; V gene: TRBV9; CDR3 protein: CASSVGGVDETQYF; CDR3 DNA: TGTGCCAGCAGCGTAGGGGGGGTCGACGAGACCCAGTACTTC
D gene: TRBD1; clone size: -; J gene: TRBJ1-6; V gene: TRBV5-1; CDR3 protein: CASSVDRALNSPLHF; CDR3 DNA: TGCGCCAGCAGCGTTGACAGGGCTCTTAATTCACCCCTCCACTTT
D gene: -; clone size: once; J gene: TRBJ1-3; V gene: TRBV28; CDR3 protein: CASSSSRTPGNTIYF; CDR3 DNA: TGTGCCAGCAGTTCCTCCCGGACACCTGGAAACACCATATATTTT
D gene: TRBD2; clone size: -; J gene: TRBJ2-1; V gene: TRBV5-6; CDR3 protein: CASSPGTSGDYNEQFF; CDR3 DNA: TGTGCCAGCAGCCCCGGGACTAGCGGGGACTACAATGAGCAGTTCTTC
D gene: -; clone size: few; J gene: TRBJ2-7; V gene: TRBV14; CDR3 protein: CASGGSGRGPYEQYF; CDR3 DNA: TGTGCCAGTGGAGGGAGCGGGCGAGGACCCTACGAGCAGTACTTC
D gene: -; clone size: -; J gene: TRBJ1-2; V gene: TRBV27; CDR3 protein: CASSFNRLWGYTF; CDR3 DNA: TGTGCCAGCAGTTTCAATCGACTTTGGGGCTACACCTTC
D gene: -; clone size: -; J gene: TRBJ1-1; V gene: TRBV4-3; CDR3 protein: CASSPWAGHTEAFF; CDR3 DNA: TGCGCCAGCAGCCCCTGGGCAGGGCACACTGAAGCTTTCTTT
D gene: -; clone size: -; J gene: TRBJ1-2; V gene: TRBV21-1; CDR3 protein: CASSKRSIWANTYGYTF; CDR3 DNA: TGTGCCAGCAGCAAAAGGTCAATTTGGGCCAACACTTATGGCTACACCTTC
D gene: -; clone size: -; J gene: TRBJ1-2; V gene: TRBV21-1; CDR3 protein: CASSKRTQDKDGYTF; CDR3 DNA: TGTGCCAGCAGCAAAAGGACCCAGGACAAGGATGGCTACACCTTC
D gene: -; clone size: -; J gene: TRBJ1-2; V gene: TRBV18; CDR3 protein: CASSPPTESYGYTF; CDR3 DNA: TGTGCCAGCTCACCACCGACAGAGAGCTATGGCTACACCTTC
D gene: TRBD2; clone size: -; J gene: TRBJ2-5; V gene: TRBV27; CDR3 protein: CASSPGLAGSQETQYF; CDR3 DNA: TGTGCCAGCAGTCCCGGACTAGCGGGGTCCCAAGAGACCCAGTACTTC
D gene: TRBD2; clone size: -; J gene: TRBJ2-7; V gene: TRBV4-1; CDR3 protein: CASSHPSGRGSYEQYF; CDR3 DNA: TGCGCCAGCAGCCACCCAAGCGGGAGGGGTTCCTACGAGCAGTACTTC
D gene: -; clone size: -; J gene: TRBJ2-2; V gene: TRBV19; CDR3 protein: CASAPGVFRELFF; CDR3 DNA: TGTGCCAGTGCCCCCGGGGTTTTCAGAGAGCTGTTTTTT